Listed here are 29 T cell receptor beta chains from one sample, sequenced in a study of blood T cell repertoires in COVID-19. Sequencing was performed with immunoSEQ multiplex PCR; in TCRdb, only in-frame clones are kept and a portion is missing. Of about 200,000 clones detected, about 88% appear once; the ten largest clones hold 18%. Sequencing was performed on peripheral blood. These receptors all come from a man aged 50 or older with COVID-19, enrolled during active disease.

This rearrangement joins TRBV5-6 to TRBJ2-2; TRBD2 aligns across 13 bases. The CDR3 consists of 17 residues. V gave up 3 bases and J gave up 6 bases; unmatched junction bases: 8. Germline CDR1 is SGHDT and CDR2 is YYEEEE. This CDR3 reads CASSSSGLAGFAGELFF. The CDR3 region has the DNA TGTGCCAGCAGCTCGTCGGGACTAGCGGGGTTTGCCGGGGAGCTGTTTTTT. The full variable domain, with the rest looked up from reference TRBV5-6 and TRBJ2-2, is DAGVTQSPTHLIKTRGQQVTLRCSPKSGHDTVSWYQQALGQGPQFIFQYYEEEERQRGNFPDRFSGHQFPNYSSELNVNALLLGDSALYLCASSSSGLAGFAGELFFGEGSRLTVL.

V and J are TRBV10-3 and TRBJ2-2, with D possibly TRBD2 on 5 matching bases. The CDR3 extends over 11 amino acids. Germline CDR1 and CDR2: ENHRY and SYGVKD. With 10 bases removed from V and 4 bases from J, the gap between germline ends came to 7 bases. CDR3 amino acids: CASGSTGELFF. DNA for the CDR3: TGTGCCAGCGGGTCCACCGGGGAGCTGTTTTTT.

The V gene is TRBV19, the J gene TRBJ2-7; TRBD2 matches 10 bases. CDR3 size: 15 residues. Germline CDR1 is LNHDA and CDR2 is SQIVND (reference sequence). Germline trimming cut 2 bases from V and 3 bases from J; bases unmatched to any gene: 4. In DNA, the CDR3 is TGTGCCAGTAGTATAAGGACTAGCGGAGACTACGAGCAGTACTTC. Translated: CASSIRTSGDYEQYF.

The genes are TRBV5-8 and TRBJ2-6, with D maybe TRBD1 (6 bases). This CDR3 comprises 15 residues. CDR1 and CDR2 (germline): SGHTS, YDEGEE. V was clipped by 5 bases and J by 1 base, with 10 bases between them. CDR3 sequence reads: CASRGQGSGANVLTF. The CDR3 DNA reads TGTGCCAGCAGGGGGCAGGGGTCTGGGGCCAACGTCCTGACTTTC.

The V call is TRBV18, the J call TRBJ1-5; 10 positions match TRBD1. The CDR3 is 15 residues long. Germline CDR1 reads KGHSH; CDR2 reads LQKENI. V shed 3 bases, J shed 4 bases, and the junction held 3 bases outside the gene matches. CDR3 bases: TGTGCCAGCTCACCGGGACAGGGGTGGAATCAGCCCCAGCATTTT. This codes for CASSPGQGWNQPQHF.

The genes are TRBV19 and TRBJ1-2; 7 bases map to TRBD1. The CDR3 runs to 14 residues. V lost 5 bases to trimming and J lost 7 bases; unmatched junction nucleotides: 10. Looked up from germline, CDR1 is LNHDA and CDR2 is SQIVND (reference sequence). CDR3 in amino acids: CASSLRGRNSGYTF. DNA for the CDR3: TGTGCCAGTAGTCTTAGGGGGCGAAATTCTGGCTACACCTTC. Full variable domain (remainder filled in from reference TRBV19 and TRBJ1-2): DGGITQSPKYLFRKEGQNVTLSCEQNLNHDAMYWYRQDPGQGLRLIYYSQIVNDFQKGDIAEGYSVSREKKESFPLTVTSAQKNPTAFYLCASSLRGRNSGYTFGSGTRLTVV.

The chain uses TRBV6-2 or TRBV6-3 and TRBJ2-1; 7 bases agree with TRBD1. With 6 bases clipped from V and 6 bases from J, the junction kept 11 bases outside the gene matches. This CDR3 has 15 amino acids. CDR1 and CDR2 from the germline V gene are MNHEY and SVGEGT. In DNA form, the CDR3 reads TGTGCCAGCAGCCGGGACAGTGAAAGAAGCAATGAGCAGTTCTTC. This codes for CASSRDSERSNEQFF.

This clone was found a few times. The chain has TRBV27 and TRBJ2-1; D is possibly TRBD1 (5 bases). The V gene lost 3 bases and the J gene lost 10 bases, with 13 bases spanning the gap. Looked up from germline, CDR1 is MNHEY and CDR2 is SMNVEV (reference sequence). This CDR3 spans 13 amino acids. CDR3 residues: CASSFWSGAEQFF. The CDR3 bases are TGTGCCAGCAGTTTCTGGTCTGGGGCGGAGCAGTTCTTC.

The genes are TRBV14 and TRBJ2-1; 15 nucleotides align to TRBD2. Germline loops: CDR1 SGHDN, CDR2 FVKESK. CDR3 length: 17 residues. V shed 0 bases, J shed 8 bases, and the junction held 5 bases outside the gene matches. CDR3 sequence reads: CASSQDKGTSGRYEQFF. In DNA, the CDR3 is TGTGCCAGCAGCCAAGATAAGGGGACTAGCGGGAGGTATGAGCAGTTCTTC.

The table lists this clone with a count of one. The chain links TRBV7-2 to TRBJ2-1; the D is unclear. Germline V gene sequence: CDR1 SGHTA, CDR2 FQGNSA. The ends were cut back, 5 bases at V and 3 bases at J, with 11 bases in the middle. CDR3 length: 14 amino acids. CDR3 protein: CASSPPGGYNEQFF. Written as DNA, the CDR3 is TGTGCCAGCAGCCCCCCCGGCGGCTACAATGAGCAGTTCTTC.

This rearrangement joins TRBV5-1 to TRBJ2-3, with a possible D match to TRBD1 (5 bases). The V end was cut by 6 bases, the J end by 1 base, with 18 bases between. The CDR3 spans 16 residues. Per germline, CDR1 SGHRS and CDR2 YFSETQ. This CDR3 is CASKGVLNPRTDTQYF. The CDR3 DNA follows: TGCGCCAGCAAAGGGGTCCTAAACCCCCGCACAGATACGCAGTATTTT. Filled out from reference TRBV5-1 and TRBJ2-3, the complete variable domain reads KAGVTQTPRYLIKTRGQQVTLSCSPISGHRSVSWYQQTPGQGLQFLFEYFSETQRNKGNFPGRFSGRQFSNSRSEMNVSTLELGDSALYLCASKGVLNPRTDTQYFGPGTRLTVL.

This clone was seen a single time. V gene TRBV7-8 combines with J gene TRBJ1-2; TRBD1 matches at 10 bases. V shed 3 bases and J 6 bases; nucleotides not matched to a gene: 4. This CDR3 contains 14 residues. Germline V lookup: CDR1 SGHVS, CDR2 FQNEAQ. This chain's CDR3 is CASSFSGTGDGYTF. The CDR3 DNA is TGTGCCAGCAGCTTTTCCGGGACAGGGGATGGCTACACCTTC. The variable domain in full, with the rest retrieved from reference TRBV7-8 and TRBJ1-2, is GAGVSQSPRYKVAKRGQDVALRCDPISGHVSLFWYQQALGQGPEFLTYFQNEAQLDKSGLPSDRFFAERPEGSVSTLKIQRTQQEDSAVYLCASSFSGTGDGYTFGSGTRLTVV.

The chain carries TRBV3-1 (or the pseudogene TRBV3-2) and TRBJ2-7, with 10 bases identical to TRBD1. V lost 1 base, J lost 5 bases, and 11 bases stayed unmatched. The CDR3 runs 17 residues. Germline V gene sequence: CDR1 LGHDT, CDR2 YNNKEL (reference sequence). The CDR3 here is CASSQVRTGGMKNEQYF. Written as DNA, the CDR3 is TGTGCCAGCAGCCAAGTGAGGACAGGGGGTATGAAAAACGAGCAGTACTTC.

DNA for the CDR3: TGCGCCAGCAGCTTGGGATTTAGCGGGATAAATGAGCAGTTCTTC. This gives the protein CASSLGFSGINEQFF. The chain has TRBV5-1 and TRBJ2-1, with 8 bases fitting TRBD2. The CDR3 totals 15 residues. V was pared by 0 bases and J by 7 bases, with 6 bases of the junction left unmatched. Germline V gene lookup returns CDR1 SGHRS and CDR2 YFSETQ.

This CDR3 is CASTPGVGAYEQYF. CDR3 sequence (DNA): TGTGCCAGCACCCCAGGGGTGGGGGCGTACGAGCAGTACTTC. The V and J genes are TRBV9 and TRBJ2-7; possibly TRBD1 for D (6 bases). Trimming stripped 6 bases from V and 4 bases from J, with 17 bases between. Germline V lookup: CDR1 SGDLS, CDR2 YYNGEE. This CDR3 is 14 amino acids long.

The CDR3 DNA is TGTGCCAGCAGCCGGGGGCCTAGCGGGAATGAGCAGTTCTTC. Its protein is CASSRGPSGNEQFF. The V call is TRBV6-4, the J call TRBJ2-1; TRBD2 agrees at 8 bases. CDR3 size: 14 residues. From germline, CDR1 is MRHNA and CDR2 SNTAGT. With 6 bases clipped from V and 7 bases from J, the junction kept 8 bases outside the gene matches.

The genes are TRBV3-1 (or the pseudogene TRBV3-2) and TRBJ1-6, with D possibly TRBD1 on 6 matching bases. Trimming took off 1 base at V and 4 bases at J, with 17 bases between the two ends. Germline values: CDR1 LGHDT, CDR2 YNNKEL (reference sequence). The CDR3 has 18 amino acids. Written as DNA, the CDR3 is TGTGCCAGCAGCCAAGTCACGGACAGAAGAATTTATAATTCACCCCTCCACTTT. Translated: CASSQVTDRRIYNSPLHF.

The gene calls are TRBV18 and TRBJ1-5, with D maybe TRBD1 (5 bases). The ends were cut back, 3 bases at V and 6 bases at J, with 9 bases in the middle. The CDR3 extends over 13 amino acids. Germline V CDR1 and CDR2: KGHSH, LQKENI. The CDR3 spells CASSPSGPQPQHF. The CDR3 region has the DNA TGTGCCAGCTCACCCTCAGGGCCTCAGCCCCAGCATTTT. The full variable domain, with the rest looked up from reference TRBV18 and TRBJ1-5, is NAGVMQNPRHLVRRRGQEARLRCSPMKGHSHVYWYRQLPEEGLKFMVYLQKENIIDESGMPKERFSAEFPKEGPSILRIQQVVRGDSAAYFCASSPSGPQPQHFGDGTRLSIL.

The chain carries TRBV6-6 and TRBJ2-3; weak D call: TRBD1 (5 bases). Germline CDR1 and CDR2: MNHNY and SVGAGI (reference sequence). This CDR3 comprises 14 residues. The V and J ends lost 4 bases and 2 bases respectively, with 10 bases between them. For the CDR3, the DNA is TGTGCCAGCAGTTTCGGACACAACACAGATACGCAGTATTTT. The encoded protein is CASSFGHNTDTQYF.

This clone was detected ten times or more. The J gene is TRBJ1-1, the V gene TRBV4-3; 7 bases map to TRBD1. Looked up from germline, CDR1 is LGHNA and CDR2 is YSLEER. The CDR3 has 13 residues. With V trimmed by 3 bases and J by 4 bases, 2 bases remained unmatched. The CDR3 nucleotides read TGCGCCAGCAGCCAGGGACAGTTCACTGAAGCTTTCTTT. Translated: CASSQGQFTEAFF.

The chain employs TRBV19 and TRBJ2-3; D is ambiguous. The length of the CDR3 is 13 residues. The germline V gene encodes CDR1 LNHDA and CDR2 SQIVND (reference sequence). The V and J ends lost 8 bases and 2 bases respectively, with 11 bases between them. The CDR3 bases are TGTGCCAGTCTTGACTCGAACACAGATACGCAGTATTTT. Its translation is CASLDSNTDTQYF.

V gene TRBV12-5 combines with J gene TRBJ2-3, with 12 nucleotides matching TRBD2. Germline trimming cut 0 bases from V and 0 bases from J; bases unmatched to any gene: 10. The germline CDR1 and CDR2 sequences are LGHNT and FRNRAP. This CDR3 is built from 20 residues. The CDR3 loop is CASGLVLWGTSGSSTDTQYF. The CDR3 DNA reads TGTGCTAGTGGTTTGGTACTATGGGGGACTAGCGGGTCTAGCACAGATACGCAGTATTTT.

The V call is TRBV4-2, the J call TRBJ1-4; 8 bases align to TRBD1. V shed 0 bases and J 14 bases; nucleotides not matched to a gene: 5. Germline V gene sequence: CDR1 LGHNA, CDR2 YNFKEQ. The CDR3 loop spans 13 amino acids. The CDR3: CASSQERTGPLFF. The CDR3 nucleotides read TGTGCCAGCAGCCAAGAACGGACAGGGCCTCTGTTTTTT.

The chain joins TRBV2 to TRBJ1-5, with TRBD1 matching over 9 bases. CDR3 length equals 14 residues. V dropped 8 bases and J dropped 4; count of bases not matched to a gene: 6. Looked up from germline, CDR1 is SNHLY and CDR2 is FYNNEI. The CDR3 spells CASVKDRGNQPQHF. The CDR3 coding sequence is TGTGCCAGCGTCAAGGACAGGGGAAATCAGCCCCAGCATTTT.

The rearrangement uses TRBV5-5 and TRBJ1-5, with 7 bases identical to TRBD1. The CDR3 consists of 15 residues. The germline V gene encodes CDR1 SGHKS and CDR2 YYEKEE (reference sequence). Trimming removed 3 bases from V and 6 bases from J; junction bases left unmatched: 9. In nucleotides, the CDR3 is TGTGCCAGCAGCTCGGAGGGCAGGGGGACTCAGCCCCAGCATTTT. Amino acids: CASSSEGRGTQPQHF.

The V call is TRBV5-6, the J call TRBJ2-6; 7 bases are shared with TRBD1. CDR3 length equals 16 residues. The V gene end was trimmed by 5 bases and the J gene end by 4 bases; junction bases not matched to a gene: 9. Germline V CDR1 and CDR2: SGHDT, YYEEEE. This CDR3 is CASSRDSLDGANVLTF. Written as DNA, the CDR3 is TGTGCCAGCAGTCGGGACAGTTTGGACGGGGCCAACGTCCTGACTTTC.

The chain carries TRBV6-5 and TRBJ2-7; 8 nucleotides match TRBD2. Per germline, CDR1 MNHEY and CDR2 SVGAGI. Trimming at V came to 7 bases and at J to 4 bases, leaving 12 bases not matched to a gene. This CDR3 is built from 15 residues. The CDR3 sequence is CASNFLGLGAYEQYF. The CDR3 DNA reads as TGTGCCAGCAACTTCCTGGGACTAGGCGCGTACGAGCAGTACTTC.

The chain has TRBV6-2 or TRBV6-3 and TRBJ1-5; no reliable D call. The germline V gene has CDR1 MNHEY and CDR2 SVGEGT. Trimming stripped 2 bases from V and 4 bases from J, with 6 bases between. The CDR3 is made up of 13 amino acids. This chain's CDR3 is CASSYPGNQPQHF. Written as DNA, the CDR3 is TGTGCCAGCAGTTACCCGGGTAATCAGCCCCAGCATTTT.

The chain carries TRBV28 and TRBJ2-5, with D possibly matching TRBD2 (5 bases). Germline CDR1 MDHEN, CDR2 SYDVKM. The CDR3 sequence is 14 residues long. Trimming removed 1 base from V and 2 bases from J, with 8 bases in between. The CDR3, as DNA: TGTGCCAGCAGTTTATCCCCGGGGCAAGAGACCCAGTACTTC. This sequence encodes CASSLSPGQETQYF.